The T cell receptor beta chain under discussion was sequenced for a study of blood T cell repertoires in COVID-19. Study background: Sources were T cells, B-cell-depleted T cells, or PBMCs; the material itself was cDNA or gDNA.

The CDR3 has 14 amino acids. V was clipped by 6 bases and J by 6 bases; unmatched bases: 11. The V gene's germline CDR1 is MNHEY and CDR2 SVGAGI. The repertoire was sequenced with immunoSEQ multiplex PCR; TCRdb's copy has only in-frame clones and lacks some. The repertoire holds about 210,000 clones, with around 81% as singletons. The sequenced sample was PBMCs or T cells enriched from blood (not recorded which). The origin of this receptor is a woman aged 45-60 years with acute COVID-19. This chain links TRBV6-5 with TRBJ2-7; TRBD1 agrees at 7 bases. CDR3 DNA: TGTGCCAGCAGGCTAACAGGGGAGTTGGGCGAGCAGTACTTC. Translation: CASRLTGELGEQYF.